The 20 T cell receptor beta chains reported below all come from one sample, sequenced in a study of blood T cell repertoires in COVID-19. The method was immunoSEQ multiplex PCR; TCRdb's version includes in-frame clones alone and lacks a portion of them. This sample has 180,000 or so clones, with around 80% found just once. The sample consisted of peripheral blood. These receptors all come from an older woman with acute or convalescent COVID-19.

The J gene is TRBJ1-6, the V gene TRBV30; tentatively, D is TRBD1 (6 bases). V lost 4 bases and J 9 bases, leaving 16 bases between the germline ends. Germline V CDR1 and CDR2: GTSNPN, SVGIG (reference sequence). This CDR3 has 14 residues. The CDR3 coding sequence is TGTGCCTGGACCCCTCTTCAGGGGATTTCACCCCTCCACTTT. Translating it yields CAWTPLQGISPLHF.

The V gene is TRBV5-1, the J gene TRBJ2-7; 9 bases map to TRBD1. CDR1 is SGHRS, CDR2 YFSETQ, per germline. Trimming at V came to 4 bases and at J to 1 base, leaving 6 bases not matched to a gene. The CDR3 runs 15 residues. The CDR3 loop reads CASSALQGASYEQYF. Here the CDR3 DNA reads TGCGCCAGCAGCGCTCTACAGGGGGCGTCCTACGAGCAGTACTTC.

The rearrangement links TRBV5-4 to TRBJ2-1; TRBD1 might be the D (6 bases). The ends were cut back, 3 bases at V and 7 bases at J, with 14 bases in the middle. This CDR3 has 14 amino acids. Germline V CDR1 and CDR2: SGHNT, YYREEE (reference sequence). CDR3 DNA sequence: TGTGCCAGCAGCTACGGACAGCAGCTAAATGAGCAGTTCTTC. Translation: CASSYGQQLNEQFF.

V gene TRBV7-2 combines with J gene TRBJ1-1; possibly TRBD1 for D (5 bases). Trimming stripped 7 bases from V and 3 bases from J, with 12 bases between. This CDR3 has 13 amino acids. Germline V lookup: CDR1 SGHTA, CDR2 FQGNSA. CDR3 region: CASTQGTHTEAFF. In DNA form, the CDR3 reads TGTGCCAGCACCCAGGGTACGCACACTGAAGCTTTCTTT.

The chain has TRBV3-1 (or the pseudogene TRBV3-2) and TRBJ2-3; TRBD2 is a possible D gene (6 bases). CDR3 size: 12 residues. Per germline, CDR1 LGHDT and CDR2 YNNKEL (reference sequence). V gave up 6 bases and J gave up 4 bases, with 8 bases separating them. This CDR3 is CASRLASDTQYF. In DNA form, the CDR3 reads TGTGCCAGCAGACTAGCATCAGATACGCAGTATTTT.

The chain carries TRBV5-4 and TRBJ1-4, with a possible D match to TRBD1 (5 bases). The V and J ends lost 3 bases and 7 bases respectively, with 22 bases between them. CDR1 SGHNT and CDR2 YYREEE come from the germline V gene (reference sequence). The CDR3 covers 17 residues. This chain's CDR3 is CASSSMTASPLGEKLFF. The CDR3 coding sequence is TGTGCCAGCAGCTCAATGACAGCTTCGCCCTTGGGTGAAAAACTGTTTTTT.

The DNA of the CDR3 is TGCGCCAGCAGCCAAGATCTGGGCGGGGGGGCGGACGAGCAGTACTTC. This sequence encodes CASSQDLGGGADEQYF. The genes are TRBV4-3 and TRBJ2-7; 9 nucleotides line up with TRBD2. The CDR3 is made up of 16 amino acids. V dropped 0 bases and J dropped 5; count of bases not matched to a gene: 8. The V gene's germline CDR1 is LGHNA and CDR2 YSLEER.

The rearrangement links TRBV6-5 to TRBJ2-5; 8 bases map to TRBD2. CDR3 length: 15 amino acids. The germline V gene has CDR1 MNHEY and CDR2 SVGAGI. V gave up 8 bases and J gave up 4 bases; unmatched junction bases: 12. DNA of the CDR3: TGTGCCAGCCTCCCAGGACTAGCTTTCGTAGAGACCCAGTACTTC. This codes for CASLPGLAFVETQYF.

The rearrangement uses TRBV4-1 and TRBJ1-2; TRBD1 matches 9 bases. Germline trimming cut 4 bases from V and 4 bases from J; bases unmatched to any gene: 16. The CDR3 sequence is 18 residues long. CDR1 MGHRA and CDR2 YSYEKL come from the germline V gene. The CDR3 protein is CASSPPQGGTGSPYGYTF. The CDR3 DNA reads TGCGCCAGCAGCCCCCCCCAGGGCGGGACAGGGTCCCCCTATGGCTACACCTTC.

The rearrangement joins TRBV7-8 to TRBJ1-1; D is uncertain. Trimming took 1 base from V and 5 from J, leaving 8 bases between them. The CDR3 is 13 residues long. Looked up from germline, CDR1 is SGHVS and CDR2 is FQNEAQ. CDR3 coding DNA: TGTGCCAGCAGCTTAGGGGGAGGAACTGAAGCTTTCTTT. This sequence encodes CASSLGGGTEAFF.

The chain joins TRBV6-5 to TRBJ1-5; 8 bases map to TRBD1. Trimming cost V 5 bases and J 6 bases; bases outside gene matches: 6. Germline V lookup: CDR1 MNHEY, CDR2 SVGAGI. The CDR3 length is 14 residues. This chain's CDR3 is CASSRTGPRQPQHF. The CDR3 DNA follows: TGTGCCAGCAGTAGGACAGGGCCCCGTCAGCCCCAGCATTTT.

For this clone: The junction shows a germline mismatch at one end, possibly a read error. This chain joins TRBV5-5 and TRBJ1-2; D perhaps matches TRBD1 (6 bases). The germline CDR1 and CDR2 sequences are SGHKS and YYEKEE (reference sequence). This CDR3 comprises 15 residues. CDR3: CASSLEGGPLFGSTF. In DNA form, the CDR3 reads TGTGCCAGCAGCTTGGAAGGGGGACCCTTGTTTGGCTCCACCTTC.

The chain carries TRBV4-3 and TRBJ2-2; D possibly corresponds to TRBD1 (6 bases). V was trimmed by 6 bases and J by 3 bases, leaving 11 bases between them. Looked up from germline, CDR1 is LGHNA and CDR2 is YSLEER. This CDR3 comprises 14 residues. The DNA for the CDR3 is TGCGCCAGCAGGGGGGCTTTGGACACCGGGGAGCTGTTTTTT. This translates into CASRGALDTGELFF.

V gene TRBV27 combines with J gene TRBJ2-7; 9 bases line up with TRBD2. The CDR3 has 15 amino acids. Germline V CDR1 and CDR2: MNHEY, SMNVEV (reference sequence). V trimming: 2 bases; J trimming: 2 bases; junction bases outside the gene matches: 4. The CDR3 protein is CASSLTASGTYEQYF. As DNA, the CDR3 is TGTGCCAGCAGTTTAACTGCTAGCGGGACCTACGAGCAGTACTTC.

This chain connects TRBV6-2 or TRBV6-3 to TRBJ1-5; D unresolved. CDR1 and CDR2 from the germline V gene are MNHEY and SVGEGT. Deletions cut 6 bases from V and 1 base from J, with 7 bases between. This CDR3 has 13 amino acids. In nucleotides, the CDR3 is TGTGCCAGCAGCCAACTAAGCAATCAGCCCCAGCATTTT. It is translated as CASSQLSNQPQHF.

Within the sample, this clone is medium-sized. The chain recombines TRBV4-2 with TRBJ2-7; possibly TRBD1 for D (6 bases). The CDR3 spans 18 residues. V lost 0 bases, J lost 9 bases, and 27 bases lay in between. Looked up from germline, CDR1 is LGHNA and CDR2 is YNFKEQ. Here the CDR3 DNA reads TGTGCCAGCAGCCAAGATCTTTGGGATGGGACAAGTAAGACGGTGCAGTACTTC. It is translated as CASSQDLWDGTSKTVQYF.

V and J are TRBV29-1 and TRBJ1-1; D is unclear. V gave up 3 bases and J gave up 3 bases, with 8 bases separating them. Looked up from germline, CDR1 is SQVTM and CDR2 is ANQGSEA. The CDR3 loop spans 12 amino acids. DNA of the CDR3: TGCAGCGTTGATAGAGGCTACACTGAAGCTTTCTTT. It encodes CSVDRGYTEAFF.

The rearrangement uses TRBV5-1 and TRBJ2-7, with a possible D match to TRBD2 (5 bases). Trimming left V 5 bases short and J 1 base short, with 7 bases between. Germline CDR1 reads SGHRS; CDR2 reads YFSETQ. This CDR3 has 12 residues. CDR3 sequence (DNA): TGCGCCAGCAGTTCGGGGTCCTACGAGCAGTACTTC. Its protein is CASSSGSYEQYF. Together with reference TRBV5-1 and TRBJ2-7, the CDR3 gives the full variable domain: KAGVTQTPRYLIKTRGQQVTLSCSPISGHRSVSWYQQTPGQGLQFLFEYFSETQRNKGNFPGRFSGRQFSNSRSEMNVSTLELGDSALYLCASSSGSYEQYFGPGTRLTVT.

The chain carries TRBV5-3 and TRBJ1-6; no clear D gene. TRBV5-3 is treated as an ORF (open reading frame) with a function not yet certain. V dropped 5 bases and J dropped 7 bases, with 4 bases sitting between them. The length of the CDR3 is 11 residues. The CDR3 sequence: CARRSNSPLHF. The CDR3 DNA reads TGTGCCAGAAGGTCAAATTCACCCCTCCACTTT.

The chain joins TRBV29-1 to TRBJ2-3; 10 positions match TRBD2. Looked up from germline, CDR1 is SQVTM and CDR2 is ANQGSEA. This CDR3 has 14 amino acids. V lost 6 bases and J lost 5; bases outside the gene matches: 8. Written as DNA, the CDR3 is TGCAGCGTCGCAGAACTAGCGGGAATAGATACGCAGTATTTT. The encoded protein is CSVAELAGIDTQYF.